This TCR beta chain was sequenced during a study of OX40 agonist ivuxolimab in advanced cancers. For the study at large: Patients' therapy was ivuxolimab, an antibody that acts as an agonist of OX40 (CD134). Findings and limits, study-wide: Some of the lowest clonal expansion was seen in partial responders at 0.1-3.0 mg/kg. At 0.1 to 3.0 mg/kg and by week 6, CD4+ and CD8+ T cells in the blood had expanded clonally. Antigen specificity was not determined for the expanded peripheral T cells.

In regard to this clone: Its antigen is as yet unknown.

Produced via immunoSEQ multiplex PCR; TCRdb's table is partial and in-frame only. The sample gives some 42,000 clones, 85% to 90% of which show up once; approximately 31% is in the top ten. Germline trimming cut 6 bases from V and 6 bases from J; bases unmatched to any gene: 10. This CDR3 comprises 14 residues. The V gene's germline CDR1 is SGHRS and CDR2 YFSETQ. This material consisted of CD4+ or CD8+ T cells sorted from blood, taken in a trial of the OX40 agonist ivuxolimab. This TCR came from an adult with an advanced solid tumor such as melanoma, head and neck, liver or kidney cancer. The chain carries TRBV5-1 and TRBJ2-7; TRBD1 matches 9 bases. The CDR3 loop is CASKPGQGLGEQYF. For the CDR3, the DNA is TGCGCCAGCAAACCGGGACAGGGTCTTGGCGAGCAGTACTTC.